The next 12 T cell receptor beta chains were all read from a single sample in a study of T cell responses to AZD1222 COVID-19 vaccine. Assay used: immunoSEQ multiplex PCR; TCRdb lists only in-frame clones, some missing. The table lists tens of thousands of clones, about 90% of them singletons. This sample comprised peripheral blood, obtained on day 0 of AZD1222 vaccination. Every receptor here comes from an adult in good health.

The sample holds one count of this clone. V and J are TRBV11-3 and TRBJ2-1, with D uncertain. CDR1 SGHNT and CDR2 YENEEA come from the germline V gene. Trimming took off 7 bases at V and 3 bases at J, with 16 bases between the two ends. The CDR3 contains 15 residues. The CDR3 is CASTPRANNYNEQFF. The CDR3 DNA is TGTGCCAGCACCCCTCGGGCTAATAACTACAATGAGCAGTTCTTC. Filled out from reference TRBV11-3 and TRBJ2-1, the complete variable domain reads EAGVVQSPRYKIIEKKQPVAFWCNPISGHNTLYWYLQNLGQGPELLIRYENEEAVDDSQLPKDRFSAERLKGVDSTLKIQPAELGDSAVYLCASTPRANNYNEQFFGPGTRLTVL.

The chain is built from TRBV20-1 and TRBJ2-2; 7 bases are shared with TRBD2. Per the germline V gene, CDR1 is DFQATT and CDR2 is SNEGSKA (reference sequence). CDR3 size: 15 residues. The V and J ends lost 6 bases and 2 bases, in that order; junction bases with no gene match: 9. Here the CDR3 DNA reads TGCAGTGCCAGTCCGGCTAGCGGCAACACCGGGGAGCTGTTTTTT. Protein product: CSASPASGNTGELFF.

This chain uses TRBV7-2 with TRBJ2-5; weak D call: TRBD2 (7 bases). CDR3 length: 13 amino acids. Trimming removed 7 bases at V and 4 bases at J, with 13 bases between. Germline CDR1 SGHTA, CDR2 FQGNSA. CDR3: CASTWGGAETQYF. The CDR3 bases are TGTGCCAGCACCTGGGGGGGGGCAGAGACCCAGTACTTC.

This chain joins TRBV7-9 and TRBJ2-3; D is undetermined. The germline gives CDR1 SEHNR, CDR2 FQNEAQ (reference sequence). This CDR3 has 14 residues. V lost 3 bases, J lost 1 base, and 8 bases lay in between. The CDR3 is CASSLRGGTDTQYF. The CDR3 bases are TGTGCCAGCAGCTTGCGCGGAGGCACAGATACGCAGTATTTT.

The chain links TRBV3-1 (or the pseudogene TRBV3-2) to TRBJ2-5; D perhaps matches TRBD1 (6 bases). Per germline, CDR1 LGHDT and CDR2 YNNKEL (reference sequence). This CDR3 has 14 amino acids. V lost 1 base and J lost 2, with 8 bases in between. CDR3 sequence reads: CASSQAQGQETQYF. The CDR3 DNA reads as TGTGCCAGCAGCCAAGCGCAGGGGCAAGAGACCCAGTACTTC.

This clone was seen once. This rearrangement joins TRBV7-9 to TRBJ2-7; D is unclear. The germline V gene encodes CDR1 SEHNR and CDR2 FQNEAQ (reference sequence). The CDR3 is 13 residues long. V was cut by 5 bases and J by 5 bases, with 13 bases left in between. CDR3 in amino acids: CASSTPGQNEQYF. DNA for the CDR3: TGTGCCAGCAGCACCCCTGGGCAGAACGAGCAGTACTTC.

The chain couples TRBV28 to TRBJ2-3, with 9 bases lining up with TRBD2. The germline V gene encodes CDR1 MDHEN and CDR2 SYDVKM. J lost 7 bases, V lost 7 bases, and 12 bases had no gene match. The CDR3 covers 15 residues. CDR3: CASTMTSGDLYTQYF. CDR3 DNA: TGTGCCAGCACGATGACTAGCGGTGACTTGTATACGCAGTATTTT.

Points on this clone: At one boundary the junction diverges from the germline segment, which might be a read error. The rearrangement links TRBV4-2 to TRBJ1-4; 7 nucleotides align to TRBD1. The CDR3 is 16 amino acids. Germline V CDR1 and CDR2: LGHNA, YNFKEQ. CDR3 nucleotide sequence: TGTGCCAGCACCCAACGGGGTACAGGGGAAGGGGAAAAACTGTTTTTT. As protein: CASTQRGTGEGEKLFF.

This clone was seen once. The CDR3 DNA reads as TGTACCTTGAGAGGGGCAGGGATGTTCACGGAGACCCAGTACTTC. It translates to CTLRGAGMFTETQYF. The chain is built from TRBV2 and TRBJ2-5; D might be TRBD1 or TRBD2, each matching 5 bases. The CDR3 is 15 residues long. The germline CDR1 and CDR2 sequences are SNHLY and FYNNEI. The full variable domain, in which reference TRBV2 and TRBJ2-5 provide the parts outside the CDR3, is EPEVTQTPSHQVTQMGQEVILRCVPISNHLYFYWYRQILGQKVEFLVSFYNNEISEKSEIFDDQFSVERPDGSNFTLKIRSTKLEDSAMYFCTLRGAGMFTETQYFGPGTRLLVL.

V is TRBV14 and J is TRBJ2-3, with TRBD1 as a possible D gene (5 bases). Trimming took 4 bases from V and 3 from J, leaving 17 bases between them. Germline V gene data show CDR1 as SGHDN and CDR2 as FVKESK. This CDR3 is built from 16 residues. The DNA for the CDR3 is TGTGCCAGCAGCCCCCTTGGGGCTAGAAGGACAGATACGCAGTATTTT. Amino acid sequence: CASSPLGARRTDTQYF.

This clone occurred once. This chain links TRBV3-1 (or the pseudogene TRBV3-2) with TRBJ2-7; D uncertain. The V end lost 2 bases, the J end lost 3 bases, and 2 bases lay between the germline ends. CDR3 length: 11 amino acids. Germline assignment: CDR1 LGHDT and CDR2 YNNKEL (reference sequence). DNA of the CDR3: TGTGCCAGCAGCCAATTCTACGAGCAGTACTTC. Its translation is CASSQFYEQYF.

The chain joins TRBV28 to TRBJ1-1; D perhaps matches TRBD1 (6 bases). Looked up from germline, CDR1 is MDHEN and CDR2 is SYDVKM. Trimming left V 2 bases short and J 3 bases short, with 10 bases between. The CDR3 contains 14 residues. DNA for the CDR3: TGTGCCAGCAGTTTAGGGAGGGGGGACACTGAAGCTTTCTTT. Translating gives CASSLGRGDTEAFF.